Listed here is a single T cell receptor beta chain. Its binding antigen is unknown. The CDR3 spans 11 residues, from the cysteine through the phenylalanine. The DNA is unrecorded. Library preparation was by 5' RACE. For each TCR library, around 3,800 ng of total RNA was used. For each sample, cDNA synthesis was carried out in eight separate reactions using SMARTScribe reverse transcriptase. During cDNA synthesis, template switching introduced unique molecular identifiers that contained a 6-nucleotide sample barcode. TCRalpha and TCRbeta cDNA was amplified in two nested PCRs of around 15 and 9 cycles, and bead purification was carried out after each PCR. Before amplification, cDNA was treated with uracil DNA-glycosylase and purified using the QIAquick PCR purification kit. In the second PCR, Illumina TruSeq-compatible adapters and sample-specific barcodes were added. Library quality and concentration were checked on TapeStation and Qubit, and libraries were pooled at around 5.3 ng each. Sequencing of pooled libraries was carried out on an Illumina HiSeq2500 single-index Rapid Run using 2 x 100 bp reads and custom sequencing primers. In the original analysis: UMI-based consensus assembly with MiGEC version 1.2.6 was used to correct PCR and sequencing errors. MiXCR version 2.1.1 was used for V(D)J alignment, clonotype assembly and CDR3 extraction. To normalise gene usage, clonotype sharing and MAIT/NKT TCR abundance, the analysis used the top 1000, 10 000 and 20 000 clonotypes per sample. Diversity was computed as the inverse Simpson index with the vegan R package after downsampling to 27 000 UMIs. Paired Mann-Whitney U tests were applied to discordant twin pairs, and Benjamini-Hochberg correction was used for multiple testing. The reads, reprocessed by TCRdb, yield one row per CDR3 protein sequence and no DNA. These V and J calls rely on TCRdb rather than the paper's analysis. This sample's table carries about 210,000 distinct CDR3 sequences. The ten largest clones take up 1.6% of the sample.

From each donor, a roughly 2.7 ml peripheral blood sample was collected into PAXgene tubes and stored at -80 degrees C. Without T cell sorting, total RNA was isolated from whole blood using the PAXgene blood miRNA kit on an automated QIAcube. Peripheral blood from monozygotic twin pairs concordant or discordant for inflammatory bowel disease was subjected to deep TCRalpha and TCRbeta repertoire profiling with unique molecular barcoding. Smoking habits were recorded for all twin pairs, and each individual was classified as a current, former or never smoker. The sample is drawn from a study of monozygotic twins with inflammatory bowel disease (dated by TCRdb to about 2019). For context, the study as a whole: The full study comprised some 30 monozygotic twin pairs: nine German pairs (four IBD-concordant, five IBD-discordant) and 19 IBD-discordant Danish pairs. The search for disease-associated traits relied mainly on comparing, within discordant pairs, IBD patients with their genetically identical healthy co-twins. Each individual had, on average, about 151 000 unique TCRalpha sequences and 181 000 unique TCRbeta sequences available for analysis.

Findings and caveats that apply to the study as a whole: The analysis was unable to tell different T cell subtypes apart. No difference in repertoire similarity was observed between concordant and discordant twins, possibly owing to limited statistical power. Compared with healthy twins, IBD patients shared fewer clonotypes with other individuals, and the difference was most pronounced in patients with signs of disease activity. Background noise and inter-individual variability may have been introduced into the repertoires by the differing immunosuppressive treatments among patients. No single strong signal or clonotype linked to IBD turned up in the results, so the idea that one exists was not supported. A decrease in TCRbeta repertoire diversity, as measured by inverse Simpson index, was observed in IBD patients compared with their healthy co-twins.

The rearranged segments are TRBV12-3 or TRBV12-4 and TRBJ2-3; TCRdb indicates TRBD1, and absent DNA this call remains unverified. This clonotype was sampled from a human donor with ulcerative colitis or Crohn's disease, or a healthy co-twin of an affected twin (not recorded which). The sequencing sample was made of blood. This receptor carries the CDR3 CASRRGGPEYF.